This TCR beta chain appears in the sequencing data of a study of T cell responses to AZD1222 COVID-19 vaccine. On this clone: What it binds is unknown.

The V gene end was trimmed by 3 bases and the J gene end by 9 bases; junction bases not matched to a gene: 10. This CDR3 is 14 amino acids long. CDR1 and CDR2 (germline): DFQATT, SNEGSKA (reference sequence). Some clones are missing from TCRdb's copy, which holds only in-frame ones; the method was immunoSEQ multiplex PCR. The sample lists about 180,000 clones, approximately 95% occurring once. Study-wide findings and caveats: Among vaccine-associated CD4 TCRs, coverage spanned spike, with dominance at 160-218 and 743-854. Baseline testing showed seropositivity in only a handful of AZD1222 recipients. Most donors were white British, females outnumbered males, and clonal diversity was possibly underestimated.

The V and J genes are TRBV20-1 and TRBJ1-5, with 8 bases identical to TRBD1. The sample consisted of peripheral blood, taken 28 days after the second dose of the MenACWY control vaccine. This TCR came from an adult who received the MenACWY meningococcal vaccine as a control. The CDR3 sequence is CSASLGQGLGPQHF. CDR3 DNA sequence: TGCAGTGCTAGTCTCGGACAGGGTTTAGGGCCCCAGCATTTT.